The rows below give T cell receptor beta chains drawn from one sample of a study of blood T cell repertoires in COVID-19. Measured with immunoSEQ multiplex PCR; TCRdb has only the in-frame clones, and not every one. The sample holds some 240,000 clones, approximately 84% seen once. The material sequenced was PBMCs or T cells enriched from blood (not recorded which). The receptors here all came from a woman between 50 and 59 years old who had been exposed to COVID-19. CDR3s include the opening cysteine and the closing phenylalanine or tryptophan. A D gene is named only where the DNA matches it firmly. Only part of the rows carry a size: once, few, many, or a class if the clone is expanded.

NA	TRBD1	14	TRBV28	TRBJ1-2	CASSRGQGHYGYTF	TGTGCCAGCAGCCGCGGACAGGGTCACTATGGCTACACCTTC
NA	NA	15	TRBV4-1	TRBJ1-6	CASSQESGVWSPLHF	TGCGCCAGCAGCCAAGAATCAGGGGTATGGTCACCCCTCCACTTT
NA	NA	15	TRBV13	TRBJ1-1	CASSPINRVKTEAFF	TGTGCCAGCAGCCCGATTAACAGGGTGAAGACTGAAGCTTTCTTT
NA	NA	13	TRBV5-1	TRBJ1-5	CASSLGRHQPQHF	TGCGCCAGCAGCTTAGGCAGGCATCAGCCCCAGCATTTT
NA	TRBD2	18	TRBV4-3	TRBJ2-1	CASSRRGGGASDYNEQFF	TGCGCCAGCAGCCGTCGGGGCGGGGGGGCCTCCGATTACAATGAGCAGTTCTTC
NA	TRBD1	13	TRBV29-1	TRBJ1-1	CSVRTGTNTEAFF	TGCAGCGTAAGGACAGGAACGAACACTGAAGCTTTCTTT
NA	NA	14	TRBV9	TRBJ2-7	CASSATTYHYEQYF	TGTGCCAGCAGCGCGACTACCTATCACTACGAGCAGTACTTC
NA	TRBD2	13	TRBV19	TRBJ2-1	CASRPSGYNEQFF	TGTGCCAGTAGACCTAGCGGTTACAATGAGCAGTTCTTC
NA	NA	15	TRBV2	TRBJ1-2	CASSEEKGSYYGYTF	TGTGCCAGCAGTGAAGAAAAGGGGTCCTACTATGGCTACACCTTC
NA	TRBD1	12	TRBV29-1	TRBJ2-2	CSVGQGIGELFF	TGCAGCGTCGGACAGGGGATAGGGGAGCTGTTTTTT
NA	TRBD2	15	TRBV6-4	TRBJ2-1	CASSDSLAGPNEQFF	TGTGCCAGCAGTGACTCACTAGCGGGGCCCAATGAGCAGTTCTTC
NA	NA	12	TRBV10-1	TRBJ2-2	CASRAYTGELFF	TGCGCCAGCAGGGCCTACACCGGGGAGCTGTTTTTT
NA	TRBD1	17	TRBV18	TRBJ1-2	CASSPVAGQGTNYGYTF	TGTGCCAGCTCACCTGTGGCTGGACAGGGTACTAACTATGGCTACACCTTC
NA	NA	16	TRBV9	TRBJ2-7	CASSSSVAKTYYEQYF	TGTGCCAGCAGCTCCTCGGTGGCGAAGACATACTACGAGCAGTACTTC
NA	NA	16	TRBV10-2	TRBJ2-3	CASSGRRGPRTDTQYF	TGCGCCAGCAGTGGAAGGCGGGGGCCTCGGACAGATACGCAGTATTTT
NA	TRBD1	17	TRBV7-9	TRBJ1-4	CASSYLTGVGDNEKLFF	TGTGCCAGCAGCTACCTTACAGGGGTGGGGGATAATGAAAAACTGTTTTTT
NA	NA	14	TRBV30	TRBJ1-6	CAWRGGALGSPLHF	TGTGCCTGGAGGGGAGGCGCTTTGGGGTCACCCCTCCACTTT
NA	TRBD2	15	TRBV2	TRBJ2-5	CASSGGGARQETQYF	TGTGCCAGCAGTGGCGGGGGGGCGCGGCAAGAGACCCAGTACTTC
NA	TRBD1	12	TRBV27	TRBJ2-7	CASSSDRDGQYF	TGTGCCAGCAGTTCCGACAGGGATGGGCAGTACTTC
NA	TRBD1	12	TRBV19	TRBJ1-1	CASLQGATEAFF	TGTGCCAGTCTCCAGGGGGCCACTGAAGCTTTCTTT
many	TRBD2	16	TRBV6-4	TRBJ2-3	CASSPFLAGGPDTQYF	TGTGCCAGCAGTCCCTTCCTAGCGGGGGGGCCAGATACGCAGTATTTT
NA	NA	12	TRBV12-3/TRBV12-4	TRBJ1-5	CASRLGNQPQHF	TGTGCCAGCAGGCTAGGTAATCAGCCCCAGCATTTT
NA	NA	18	TRBV23-1	TRBJ2-6	CASSHGQGPHSGANVLTF	TGCGCCAGCAGTCATGGGCAGGGTCCCCACTCTGGGGCCAACGTCCTGACTTTC
once	TRBD1	14	TRBV13	TRBJ1-3	CASSLYRGGNTIYF	TGTGCCAGCAGCTTATACAGGGGTGGAAACACCATATATTTT
once	TRBD2	15	TRBV19	TRBJ2-7	CASSINSGGNYEQYF	TGTGCCAGTAGTATAAATAGCGGGGGAAACTACGAGCAGTACTTC
NA	TRBD1	14	TRBV7-2	TRBJ1-2	CASSATGGANGYTF	TGTGCCAGCAGCGCCACAGGGGGCGCGAATGGCTACACCTTC
NA	NA	15	TRBV15	TRBJ1-6	CATSREARMDSPLHF	TGTGCCACCAGCAGAGAAGCCAGGATGGATTCACCCCTCCACTTT
NA	NA	14	TRBV19	TRBJ2-7	CASSMPGLLYEQYF	TGTGCCAGTAGTATGCCGGGACTTCTCTACGAGCAGTACTTC
NA	NA	15	TRBV6-5	TRBJ2-2	CASRRQLSTTGELFF	TGTGCCAGCAGAAGACAGTTATCGACCACCGGGGAGCTGTTTTTT
NA	NA	15	TRBV7-8	TRBJ1-1	CASSLVLGAVTEAFF	TGTGCCAGCAGCTTAGTTCTGGGGGCGGTCACTGAAGCTTTCTTT
NA	NA	15	TRBV7-2	TRBJ2-5	CASSPTDSSGETQYF	TGTGCCAGCAGCCCCACGGACTCCTCAGGAGAGACCCAGTACTTC
NA	NA	13	TRBV19	TRBJ1-4	CASSPRMSEKLFF	TGTGCCAGTAGTCCTAGGATGAGTGAAAAACTGTTTTTT
once	NA	15	TRBV3-1/TRBV3-2	TRBJ2-7	CASSQRGGLGNEQYF	TGTGCCAGCAGCCAAAGGGGGGGGCTTGGCAACGAGCAGTACTTC
NA	NA	14	TRBV5-1	TRBJ1-1	CASSLYRGGTEAFF	TGCGCCAGCAGCTTGTATCGGGGGGGTACTGAAGCTTTCTTT
NA	NA	15	TRBV5-5	TRBJ1-3	CASSPEHFSGNTIYF	TGTGCCAGCAGCCCAGAACATTTCTCTGGAAACACCATATATTTT
NA	TRBD1	12	TRBV23-1	TRBJ1-1	CASSPDRVEAFF	TGCGCCAGCAGTCCCGACAGGGTGGAAGCTTTCTTT
NA	TRBD2	14	TRBV7-2	TRBJ2-7	CASSSSGGTYEQYF	TGTGCCAGCAGCTCTAGCGGGGGGACCTACGAGCAGTACTTC
NA	NA	14	TRBV19	TRBJ1-5	CASSMFAVDQPQHF	TGTGCCAGTAGTATGTTTGCGGTTGATCAGCCCCAGCATTTT
NA	TRBD1	17	TRBV28	TRBJ1-2	CASSYPGRTGWVGGYTF	TGTGCCAGCAGTTACCCTGGCCGGACAGGCTGGGTTGGAGGCTACACCTTC
NA	TRBD2	14	TRBV19	TRBJ2-4	CASSNAVGGNIQYF	TGTGCCAGTAGCAACGCCGTGGGGGGGAACATTCAGTACTTC
few	NA	13	TRBV11-2	TRBJ1-1	CASSLALYTEAFF	TGTGCCAGCAGCTTGGCCCTCTACACTGAAGCTTTCTTT
NA	NA	17	TRBV18	TRBJ1-2	CASSAFAWARREDGYTF	TGTGCCAGCTCAGCCTTCGCCTGGGCGCGTAGAGAAGATGGCTACACCTTC